Below, one T cell receptor beta chain is given with its context. Antigen: not known. The CDR3 spans 13 residues. V lost 6 bases and J lost 8, with 15 bases in between. Germline CDR1 is SNHLY and CDR2 is FYNNEI. This sample was included in a study of cytomegalovirus exposure and HLA in healthy donors. Study as a whole: When 350 to 500 donors were genotyped, about 80% of them were found to fall in the Caucasian-associated ancestry cluster. Study-wide results and caveats: The study recorded 150 to 200 TCR beta chains that were cytomegalovirus-associated. Later genetic work tied a missense DCLRE1C variant to beta-chain V and J trimming.

Primers for the PCR totalled 60 Vbeta and 13 Jbeta. Produced via immunoSEQ multiplex PCR; TCRdb's table is partial and in-frame only. The sample lists about 150,000 clones, around 83% occurring once. The source of this sequence is a woman aged 18-29 years in good health and CMV-seronegative. This chain joins TRBV2 and TRBJ2-3; possibly TRBD2 for D (6 bases). The specimen was PBMCs. DNA of the CDR3: TGTGCCAGCAGGCGGGGACCCGGTGGTACGCAGTATTTT. Translating gives CASRRGPGGTQYF.